The clone carrying this T cell receptor (beta chain) was seen a few times. Its antigen is unknown. These data originate in a study of T cells after yellow fever vaccination. Findings and caveats of the study: Primary-vaccination clones mostly resurfaced post-booster (under 98% CD4, 85% to 90% CD8). Highly abundant clonotypes carried over from the bulk population could end up in FACS-sorted repertoires as contaminants.

Conversion of TCR transcripts into cDNA relied on 5'RACE template switching, which added a universal primer site and UMIs. TCRdb redid the calling of the 5' RACE reads with MiXCR, one entry per CDR3 protein. The sample gives approximately 600,000 distinct CDR3 sequences, roughly an eighth of which show up once; 15% is in the top ten. V lost 3 bases to trimming and J lost 8 bases, with 14 bases between them. Per the germline V gene, CDR1 is SQVTM and CDR2 is ANQGSEA. The CDR3 contains 13 residues. Sequences were derived from PBMCs, sampled on the day of the yellow fever booster vaccination. The chain uses TRBV29-1 and TRBJ2-1, with no clear D. The clonotype originates from a man aged 30 to 39 who received the YFV17D yellow fever vaccine. The CDR3 loop is CSVDGSGWDEQFF. Written as DNA, the CDR3 is TGCAGCGTTGATGGGTCCGGATGGGATGAGCAGTTCTTC.